The 27 T cell receptor beta chains in this list originate from one sample, sequenced in a study of beta chain features in type 1 diabetes. Expressed TCRB transcripts were sequenced after all isolated RNA was converted to cDNA. Data came from immunoSEQ multiplex PCR; TCRdb stores just in-frame clones and leaves some out. The table has about 620,000 clones, roughly a sixth seen once. Material: naive CD4+ T cells from blood. These receptors came from a man between 18 and 35 years old in good health.

A few counts support this clone. The V and J genes are TRBV11-3 and TRBJ1-1; no definite D call. Germline CDR1 reads SGHNT; CDR2 reads YENEEA. This CDR3 is built from 13 residues. V gave up 3 bases and J gave up 0 bases, with 5 bases separating them. The DNA of the CDR3 is TGTGCCAGCAGCTTCTCCATGAACACTGAAGCTTTCTTT. Residues: CASSFSMNTEAFF.

The sample holds a few counts of this clone. This chain uses TRBV9 with TRBJ1-1; D is uncertain. The V gene's germline CDR1 is SGDLS and CDR2 YYNGEE. Trimming removed 4 bases at V and 8 bases at J, with 15 bases between. This CDR3 contains 13 residues. The CDR3 nucleotides are TGTGCCAGCAGCCAAAACCCGGGAGCAGAAGCTTTCTTT. It encodes CASSQNPGAEAFF.

The sample holds one count of this clone. CDR3 in amino acids: CASSRTSGGYNEQFF. CDR3 bases: TGTGCCAGCAGTCGGACTAGCGGGGGATACAATGAGCAGTTCTTC. V is TRBV2 and J is TRBJ2-1, with 13 nucleotides matching TRBD2. Trimming cost V 5 bases and J 4 bases; bases outside gene matches: 2. This CDR3 is 15 amino acids long. The germline CDR1 and CDR2 sequences are SNHLY and FYNNEI.

This clone was seen more than once but under ten times. The chain is built from TRBV29-1 and TRBJ2-2, with 7 bases matching TRBD2. The V gene end was trimmed by 3 bases and the J gene end by 4 bases; junction bases not matched to a gene: 5. Germline values: CDR1 SQVTM, CDR2 ANQGSEA. The CDR3 spans 14 residues. CDR3 amino acids: CSVDWDYRTGELFF. The CDR3 DNA sequence: TGCAGCGTTGATTGGGACTACCGCACCGGGGAGCTGTTTTTT.

This clone showed up just a few times. The chain is built from TRBV7-3 and TRBJ2-5; TRBD2 is a possible D gene (5 bases). Germline-derived CDR1 and CDR2 are SGHTA and FQGTGA. The CDR3 extends over 13 amino acids. The V gene lost 1 base and the J gene lost 7 bases, with 10 bases spanning the gap. The CDR3 DNA is TGTGCCAGCAGCTTAAACGAGGCGGGGACCCAGTACTTC. Residues: CASSLNEAGTQYF.

This clone has a handful of counts. The CDR3 here is CASSIRQPSDTQYF. Written as DNA, the CDR3 is TGTGCCAGCAGCATACGACAGCCCTCTGATACGCAGTATTTT. The chain joins TRBV7-2 to TRBJ2-3; a weak D match, TRBD1 (5 bases). CDR1 SGHTA and CDR2 FQGNSA come from the germline V gene. V lost 5 bases to trimming and J lost 6 bases, with 15 bases between them. CDR3 length: 14 residues.

This clone was observed a few times. The chain employs TRBV9 and TRBJ2-1; 9 nucleotides agree with TRBD2. Germline CDR1 and CDR2: SGDLS and YYNGEE. J gave up 6 bases and V 5 bases, and 9 bases lay outside the gene matches. The CDR3 is made up of 15 amino acids. This CDR3 is CASSTREGFTNEQFF. As DNA, the CDR3 is TGTGCCAGCAGTACGCGGGAGGGCTTCACCAATGAGCAGTTCTTC.

This chain joins TRBV4-3 and TRBJ1-3, with 10 bases aligning to TRBD1. CDR1 is LGHNA and CDR2 is YSLEER in the germline V gene. The CDR3 spans 18 residues. Trimming cost V 1 base and J 4 bases; bases outside gene matches: 10. CDR3 in DNA: TGCGCCAGCAGCCAAGGCCACGGGGGACAGGGGTTGGGAAACACCATATATTTT. Translation: CASSQGHGGQGLGNTIYF.

The sample holds a few counts of this clone. The chain uses TRBV7-8 and TRBJ2-7; tentative D call: TRBD1 (5 bases). CDR1 and CDR2 (germline): SGHVS, FQNEAQ. Trimming took 6 bases from V and 0 from J, leaving 18 bases between them. The CDR3 consists of 16 residues. CDR3 residues: CASSYRSGFRSYEQYF. The CDR3 region has the DNA TGTGCCAGCAGTTACAGATCAGGGTTCCGCTCCTACGAGCAGTACTTC.

This chain uses TRBV2 with TRBJ1-2, with D hard to call. The V gene's germline CDR1 is SNHLY and CDR2 FYNNEI. This CDR3 comprises 14 residues. Trimming cost V 2 bases and J 7 bases, with 14 bases left between them. CDR3 region: CASSESAAPGGYTF. DNA of the CDR3: TGTGCCAGCAGTGAATCGGCCGCCCCGGGTGGCTACACCTTC.

This clone was counted a few times. The CDR3 DNA sequence: TGTGCCAGCAGCTTTCCGATACGGGAGGCAGAGACCCAGTACTTC. Translation gives CASSFPIREAETQYF. This rearrangement joins TRBV5-6 to TRBJ2-5; 7 bases are shared with TRBD2. The germline gives CDR1 SGHDT, CDR2 YYEEEE. This CDR3 is built from 15 residues. The trim removed 2 bases at V and 4 bases at J, leaving 8 bases unmatched.

This clone has more than one count but fewer than ten. The chain uses TRBV10-3 and TRBJ2-3; a weak D match, TRBD1 (6 bases). CDR3 length equals 12 residues. V lost 10 bases and J 4 bases, leaving 12 bases between the germline ends. Per germline, CDR1 ENHRY and CDR2 SYGVKD. The CDR3 bases are TGTGCCAACGCCCAGGGGCCAGATACGCAGTATTTT. Translating gives CANAQGPDTQYF.

This clone was observed a few times. The chain recombines TRBV5-1 with TRBJ2-1; either TRBD1 or TRBD2 may fit D (5 bases each). Between the trimmed V and J ends, which lost 7 bases and 4 bases, there was a span of 15 bases. The germline V gene encodes CDR1 SGHRS and CDR2 YFSETQ. This CDR3 has 14 residues. This CDR3 reads CASRQGVVYNEQFF. Here the CDR3 DNA reads TGCGCCAGCCGCCAGGGAGTAGTTTACAATGAGCAGTTCTTC.

This clone showed up just a few times. The chain links TRBV19 to TRBJ2-1, with a tentative D call TRBD2 (6 bases). Germline V lookup: CDR1 LNHDA, CDR2 SQIVND (reference sequence). There are 13 residues in the CDR3. V was clipped by 10 bases and J by 6 bases, with 16 bases between them. The DNA of the CDR3 is TGTGCCACCGGAAATGGAGCGGGCAATGAGCAGTTCTTC. It is translated as CATGNGAGNEQFF.

In its sample, this clone was seen a few times. This chain links TRBV6-5 with TRBJ2-4; no clear D gene. This CDR3 has 13 amino acids. The germline V gene encodes CDR1 MNHEY and CDR2 SVGAGI. The V end was cut by 4 bases, the J end by 0 bases, with 4 bases between. This CDR3 reads CASSFVAKNIQYF. The DNA for the CDR3 is TGTGCCAGCAGTTTCGTAGCCAAAAACATTCAGTACTTC.

This clone has only a few counts. J is TRBJ2-6 and V is TRBV28; 8 bases map to TRBD1. Looked up from germline, CDR1 is MDHEN and CDR2 is SYDVKM. This CDR3 has 15 amino acids. Germline trimming cut 4 bases from V and 4 bases from J; bases unmatched to any gene: 3. CDR3 loop: CASSSRGLGANVLTF. The CDR3 DNA sequence: TGTGCCAGCAGTTCCAGGGGGCTCGGGGCCAACGTCCTGACTTTC.

The CDR3 reads CASSVGPMNTEAFF. The CDR3 DNA is TGTGCCAGCAGCGTAGGACCGATGAACACTGAAGCTTTCTTT. The chain links TRBV9 to TRBJ1-1; D is undetermined. Germline assignment: CDR1 SGDLS and CDR2 YYNGEE. The germline V and J ends were trimmed by 0 bases and 0 bases, with 6 bases remaining between them. The CDR3 has 14 amino acids.

This clone has a handful of counts. The chain couples TRBV18 to TRBJ2-1; TRBD2 agrees at 10 bases. V lost 10 bases to trimming and J lost 6 bases; unmatched junction nucleotides: 9. This CDR3 region has 14 residues. The germline V gene encodes CDR1 KGHSH and CDR2 LQKENI. The CDR3, as DNA: TGTGCCACCCGCGTGAGCGGGAGGGTCAATGAGCAGTTCTTC. It yields the protein CATRVSGRVNEQFF.

As regards this clone: This sample also contains other DNA sequences that code for the same CDR3. This rearrangement joins TRBV15 to TRBJ2-1, with TRBD1 as a possible D gene (6 bases). Germline V gene lookup returns CDR1 LNHNV and CDR2 YYDKDF (reference sequence). The CDR3 runs 15 residues. V lost 0 bases and J lost 4, with 10 bases in between. DNA of the CDR3: TGTGCCACCAGCAGAGATTTGGACAGATACAATGAGCAGTTCTTC. Translation: CATSRDLDRYNEQFF. The full variable domain, its missing parts supplied by reference TRBV15 and TRBJ2-1, is DAMVIQNPRYQVTQFGKPVTLSCSQTLNHNVMYWYQQKSSQAPKLLFHYYDKDFNNEADTPDNFQSRRPNTSFCFLDIRSPGLGDTAMYLCATSRDLDRYNEQFFGPGTRLTVL.

This clone was recorded a few times. The chain links TRBV6-5 to TRBJ2-2, with D unresolved. The CDR3 is 15 amino acids. CDR1 is MNHEY, CDR2 SVGAGI, per germline. The V and J ends lost 6 bases and 0 bases respectively, with 11 bases between them. As DNA, the CDR3 is TGTGCCAGCAGACGACCCACAGCGAACACCGGGGAGCTGTTTTTT. Protein sequence: CASRRPTANTGELFF.

The CDR3 reads CASSLRDSSTDTQYF. DNA of the CDR3: TGTGCCAGCAGCTTAAGGGACAGCAGCACAGATACGCAGTATTTT. The genes are TRBV7-9 and TRBJ2-3, with 7 bases matching TRBD1. Trimming cost V 2 bases and J 0 bases; bases outside gene matches: 2. Germline V gene lookup returns CDR1 SEHNR and CDR2 FQNEAQ (reference sequence). The length of the CDR3 is 15 residues.

The V gene is TRBV7-3, the J gene TRBJ2-1; 7 bases map to TRBD1. CDR3 length: 14 residues. The trim removed 2 bases at V and 10 bases at J, leaving 8 bases unmatched. In germline, CDR1 is SGHTA, CDR2 FQGTGA. The CDR3 bases are TGTGCCAGCAGCTTAGCCCGGGACAGCCACGAGCAGTTCTTC. It yields the protein CASSLARDSHEQFF.

This clone came up a few times. This sequence joins TRBV5-1 and TRBJ2-5; TRBD1 matches 7 bases. This CDR3 region has 15 residues. Germline values: CDR1 SGHRS, CDR2 YFSETQ. Unmatched junction bases numbered 5, after V lost 1 base and J lost 2 bases. CDR3 amino acids: CASSLRDSEQETQYF. CDR3 DNA: TGCGCCAGCAGCTTGAGGGACAGCGAACAAGAGACCCAGTACTTC.

This clone was observed a few times. This rearrangement joins TRBV4-3 to TRBJ1-5; TRBD1 aligns across 8 bases. The CDR3 contains 15 residues. After removal of 0 bases from V and 4 bases from J, the junction contained 2 bases not matched to a gene. Per germline, CDR1 LGHNA and CDR2 YSLEER. CDR3 residues: CASSQDYRGNQPQHF. The CDR3 bases are TGCGCCAGCAGCCAAGATTACAGGGGGAATCAGCCCCAGCATTTT.

This clone has just a few counts. The rearrangement links TRBV7-8 to TRBJ1-5; the D gene is possibly TRBD1 (5 bases). From germline, CDR1 is SGHVS and CDR2 FQNEAQ. This CDR3 is built from 18 residues. V dropped 3 bases and J dropped 0 bases, with 18 bases sitting between them. The CDR3 coding sequence is TGTGCCAGCAGCTTTAAAGTCGGCAGGGCGAATAGCAATCAGCCCCAGCATTTT. Amino acids: CASSFKVGRANSNQPQHF.

This clone was seen a few times. The chain joins TRBV5-4 to TRBJ2-3, with D hard to call. The germline gives CDR1 SGHNT, CDR2 YYREEE (reference sequence). The CDR3 contains 16 residues. Trimming took off 1 base at V and 1 base at J, with 13 bases between the two ends. CDR3 region: CASSLTTPGRTDTQYF. CDR3 sequence (DNA): TGTGCCAGCAGCTTGACAACTCCGGGTCGCACAGATACGCAGTATTTT.

This clone has only a few counts. The chain combines TRBV9 with TRBJ2-1, with TRBD2 identical over 12 bases. The V gene end was trimmed by 4 bases and the J gene end by 9 bases; junction bases not matched to a gene: 11. The CDR3 sequence is 16 residues long. The V gene's germline CDR1 is SGDLS and CDR2 YYNGEE. The CDR3 reads CASSFRALAGGIEQFF. CDR3 in DNA: TGTGCCAGCAGCTTCCGTGCGCTAGCGGGAGGGATTGAGCAGTTCTTC.